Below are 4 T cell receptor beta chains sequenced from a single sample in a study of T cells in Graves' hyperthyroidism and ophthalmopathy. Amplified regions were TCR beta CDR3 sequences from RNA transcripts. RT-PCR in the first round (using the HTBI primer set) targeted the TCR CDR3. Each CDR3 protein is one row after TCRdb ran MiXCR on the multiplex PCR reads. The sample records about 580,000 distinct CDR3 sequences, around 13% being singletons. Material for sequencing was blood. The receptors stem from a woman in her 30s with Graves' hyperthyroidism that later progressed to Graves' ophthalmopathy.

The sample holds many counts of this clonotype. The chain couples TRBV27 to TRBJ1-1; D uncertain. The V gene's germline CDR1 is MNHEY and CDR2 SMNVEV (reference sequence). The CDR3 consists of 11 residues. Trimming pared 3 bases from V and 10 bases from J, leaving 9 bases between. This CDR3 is CASSFSGRAFF. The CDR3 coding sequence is TGTGCCAGCAGTTTCAGTGGGAGAGCTTTCTTT.

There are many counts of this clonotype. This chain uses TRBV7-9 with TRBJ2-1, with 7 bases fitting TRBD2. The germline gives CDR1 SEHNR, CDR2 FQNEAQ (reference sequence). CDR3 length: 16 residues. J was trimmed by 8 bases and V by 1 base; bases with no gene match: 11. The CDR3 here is CASSLGFSGFVHEQFF. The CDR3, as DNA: TGTGCCAGCAGCTTAGGGTTTAGCGGGTTCGTCCATGAGCAGTTCTTC.

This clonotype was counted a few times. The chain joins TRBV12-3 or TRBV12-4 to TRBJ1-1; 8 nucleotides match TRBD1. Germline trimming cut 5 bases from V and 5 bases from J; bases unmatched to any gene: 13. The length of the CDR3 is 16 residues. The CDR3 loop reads CASSLAGGYEWTEAFF. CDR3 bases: TGTGCCAGCAGTCTCGCAGGGGGCTACGAGTGGACTGAAGCTTTCTTT.

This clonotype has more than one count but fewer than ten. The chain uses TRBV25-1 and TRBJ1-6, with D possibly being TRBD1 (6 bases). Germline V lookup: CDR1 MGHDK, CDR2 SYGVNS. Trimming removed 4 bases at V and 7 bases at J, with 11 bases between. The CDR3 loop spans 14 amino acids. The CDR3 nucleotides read TGTGCCAGCAGTGTGAGGACAGAAAATTCACCCCTCCACTTT. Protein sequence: CASSVRTENSPLHF.